A single sample gave rise to the 4 T cell receptor beta chains below, sequenced in a study of monozygotic twins with inflammatory bowel disease. For each CDR3 protein, TCRdb gives one entry from its re-call of the 5' RACE reads, without DNA. Seen in this sample are 350,000 to 500,000 distinct CDR3 sequences; the ten most common clones hold 2.4%. Sequencing input: blood. These receptors all stem from a human donor with ulcerative colitis or Crohn's disease, or a healthy co-twin of an affected twin (not recorded which).

The CDR3 spells CASSPPRGVSTDTQYF. This chain connects TRBV18 to TRBJ2-3; TCRdb picks TRBD1, but there is no DNA to check that call. This CDR3 has 16 residues. The germline V gene encodes CDR1 KGHSH and CDR2 LQKENI.

The chain joins TRBV18 to TRBJ2-5; the D call from TCRdb, TRBD2, cannot be confirmed without DNA. From germline, CDR1 is KGHSH and CDR2 LQKENI. This CDR3 region has 16 residues. This chain's CDR3 is CASSAAPLVVQETQYF.

The rearrangement joins TRBV12-3 or TRBV12-4 to TRBJ1-3; TCRdb's D gene call, TRBD1, goes unchecked for lack of DNA. The CDR3 length is 14 residues. The CDR3 loop reads CASSKGGTGNTIYF.

This chain links TRBV5-1 with TRBJ2-7; TCRdb lists TRBD1, though no DNA is available to test this call. This CDR3 spans 14 amino acids. Germline V gene lookup returns CDR1 SGHRS and CDR2 YFSETQ. Here the CDR3 reads CASLEGKGSDEQYF.